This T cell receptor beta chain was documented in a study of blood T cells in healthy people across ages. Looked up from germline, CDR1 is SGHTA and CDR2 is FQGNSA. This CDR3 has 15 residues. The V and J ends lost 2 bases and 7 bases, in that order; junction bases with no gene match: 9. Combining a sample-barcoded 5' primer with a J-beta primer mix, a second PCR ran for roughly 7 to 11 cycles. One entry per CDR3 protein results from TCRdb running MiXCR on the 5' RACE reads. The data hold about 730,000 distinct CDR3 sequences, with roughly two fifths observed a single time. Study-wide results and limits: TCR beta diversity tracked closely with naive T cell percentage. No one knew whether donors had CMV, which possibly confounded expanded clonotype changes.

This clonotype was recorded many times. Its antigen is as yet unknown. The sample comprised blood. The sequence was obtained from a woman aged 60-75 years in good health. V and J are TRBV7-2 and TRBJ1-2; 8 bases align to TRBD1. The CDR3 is CASSLTAGGAGGYTF. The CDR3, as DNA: TGTGCCAGCAGCTTAACCGCAGGGGGCGCCGGTGGCTACACCTTC.